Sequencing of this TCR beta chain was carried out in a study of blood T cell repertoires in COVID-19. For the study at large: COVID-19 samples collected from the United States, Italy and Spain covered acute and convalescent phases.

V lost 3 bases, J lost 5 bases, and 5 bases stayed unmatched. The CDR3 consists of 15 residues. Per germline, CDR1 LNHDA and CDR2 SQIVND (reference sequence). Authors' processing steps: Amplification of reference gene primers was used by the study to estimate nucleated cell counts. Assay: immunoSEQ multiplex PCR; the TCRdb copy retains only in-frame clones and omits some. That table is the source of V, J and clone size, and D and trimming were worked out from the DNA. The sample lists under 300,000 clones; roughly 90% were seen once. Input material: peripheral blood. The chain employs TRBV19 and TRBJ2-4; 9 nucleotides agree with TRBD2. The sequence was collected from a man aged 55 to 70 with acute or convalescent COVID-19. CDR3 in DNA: TGTGCCAGTAGTATTGGTAGCGGGAGTCAAAACATTCAGTACTTC. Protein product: CASSIGSGSQNIQYF.